Sequencing of this T cell receptor beta chain was carried out in a study of T cell responses to AZD1222 COVID-19 vaccine. General study points: Clonal diversity was possibly underestimated, and white British individuals and females predominated among donors. At study baseline, merely more than 5 AZD1222 recipients were seropositive. Dominant at 160-218 and 743-854, vaccine-associated CD4 TCRs also spanned spike.

Sequenced by immunoSEQ multiplex PCR; TCRdb stores in-frame clones only, minus some. The table shows about 220,000 clones, with about 93% occurring only once. The germline CDR1 and CDR2 sequences are SGHKS and YYEKEE (reference sequence). V was cut by 4 bases and J by 10 bases, with 12 bases left in between. This CDR3 comprises 13 residues. For this clone: Its matching antigen is unknown.

The chain couples TRBV5-5 to TRBJ1-6; perhaps TRBD1 as D (6 bases). The sequencing here drew on peripheral blood, taken on day 0 of MenACWY control vaccination. The sequence derives from an adult in good health. The CDR3 coding sequence is TGTGCCAGCAGCAGAGCAGGGGACTCACCCCTCCACTTT. Protein product: CASSRAGDSPLHF. The full variable domain, rest sourced from reference TRBV5-5 and TRBJ1-6, is DAGVTQSPTHLIKTRGQQVTLRCSPISGHKSVSWYQQVLGQGPQFIFQYYEKEERGRGNFPDRFSARQFPNYSSELNVNALLLGDSALYLCASSRAGDSPLHFGNGTRLTVT.